These 3 T cell receptor beta chains were sequenced from one sample in a study of shared clonotypes between healthy human individuals. TCRdb's copy holds only in-frame clones and misses some; the assay was immunoSEQ multiplex PCR. In the table there are approximately 2.4 million clones, approximately 94% of which are singletons. Sequencing input: naive CD4+ T cells sorted from blood. The subset denotes: CD45RA+ positively selected. These receptors were collected from a man between 18 and 35 years old in good health.

This chain joins TRBV7-9 and TRBJ2-7, with D possibly matching TRBD2 (6 bases). CDR1 and CDR2 (germline): SEHNR, FQNEAQ (reference sequence). CDR3 length: 15 residues. Trimming removed 4 bases from V and 1 base from J, with 14 bases in between. In DNA form, the CDR3 reads TGTGCCAGCAGCTACGGCCGGGGAGGATCCTACGAGCAGTACTTC. It codes for CASSYGRGGSYEQYF.

The rearrangement links TRBV5-4 to TRBJ2-2; TRBD2 agrees at 10 bases. This CDR3 has 15 residues. Germline lookup yields CDR1 SGHNT and CDR2 YYREEE (reference sequence). The ends lost 1 base at V and 5 bases at J; junction bases unmatched: 2. CDR3 DNA sequence: TGTGCCAGCAGCTTGACTAGCGGGACGACCGGGGAGCTGTTTTTT. Translation gives CASSLTSGTTGELFF.

The chain carries TRBV2 and TRBJ2-7; D is unclear. There are 12 residues in the CDR3. Germline-derived CDR1 and CDR2 are SNHLY and FYNNEI. Trimming took 6 bases from V and 0 from J, leaving 6 bases between them. CDR3 in DNA: TGTGCCAGCAGCGCACCCTCCTACGAGCAGTACTTC. Translation gives CASSAPSYEQYF.